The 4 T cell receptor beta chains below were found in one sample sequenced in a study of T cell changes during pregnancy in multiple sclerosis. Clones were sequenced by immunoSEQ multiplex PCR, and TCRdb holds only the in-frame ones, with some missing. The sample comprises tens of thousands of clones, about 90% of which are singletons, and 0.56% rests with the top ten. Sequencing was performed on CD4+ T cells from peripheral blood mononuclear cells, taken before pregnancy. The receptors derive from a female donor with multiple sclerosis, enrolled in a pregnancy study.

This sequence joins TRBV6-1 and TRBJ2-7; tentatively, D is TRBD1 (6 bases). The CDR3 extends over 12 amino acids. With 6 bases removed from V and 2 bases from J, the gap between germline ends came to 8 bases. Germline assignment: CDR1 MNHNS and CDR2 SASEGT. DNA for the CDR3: TGTGCCAGCAGGGACAGCACCTACGAGCAGTACTTC. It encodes CASRDSTYEQYF.

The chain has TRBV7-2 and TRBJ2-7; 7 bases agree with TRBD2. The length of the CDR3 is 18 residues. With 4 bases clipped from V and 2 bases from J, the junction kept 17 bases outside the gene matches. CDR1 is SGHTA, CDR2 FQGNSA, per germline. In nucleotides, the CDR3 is TGTGCCAGCAGCTCTCAAGGAGGTGTCGGGAGGATGACCTACGAGCAGTACTTC. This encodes CASSSQGGVGRMTYEQYF. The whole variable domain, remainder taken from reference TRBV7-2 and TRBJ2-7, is GAGVSQSPSNKVTEKGKDVELRCDPISGHTALYWYRQSLGQGLEFLIYFQGNSAPDKSGLPSDRFSAERTGGSVSTLTIQRTQQEDSAVYLCASSSQGGVGRMTYEQYFGPGTRLTVT.

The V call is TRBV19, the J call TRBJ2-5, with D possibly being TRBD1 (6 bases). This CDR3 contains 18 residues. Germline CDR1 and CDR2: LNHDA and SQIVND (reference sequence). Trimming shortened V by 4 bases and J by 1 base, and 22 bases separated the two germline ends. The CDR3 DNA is TGTGCCAGTAGTAGGACTGGCGCGGACAGTACTATCCAAGAGACCCAGTACTTC. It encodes CASSRTGADSTIQETQYF.

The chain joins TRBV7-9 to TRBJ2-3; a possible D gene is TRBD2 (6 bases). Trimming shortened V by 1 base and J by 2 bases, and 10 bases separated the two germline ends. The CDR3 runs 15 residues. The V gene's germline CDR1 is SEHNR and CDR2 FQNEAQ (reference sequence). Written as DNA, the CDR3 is TGTGCCAGCAGCTTAGATGCGGGGCTCACAGATACGCAGTATTTT. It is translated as CASSLDAGLTDTQYF.